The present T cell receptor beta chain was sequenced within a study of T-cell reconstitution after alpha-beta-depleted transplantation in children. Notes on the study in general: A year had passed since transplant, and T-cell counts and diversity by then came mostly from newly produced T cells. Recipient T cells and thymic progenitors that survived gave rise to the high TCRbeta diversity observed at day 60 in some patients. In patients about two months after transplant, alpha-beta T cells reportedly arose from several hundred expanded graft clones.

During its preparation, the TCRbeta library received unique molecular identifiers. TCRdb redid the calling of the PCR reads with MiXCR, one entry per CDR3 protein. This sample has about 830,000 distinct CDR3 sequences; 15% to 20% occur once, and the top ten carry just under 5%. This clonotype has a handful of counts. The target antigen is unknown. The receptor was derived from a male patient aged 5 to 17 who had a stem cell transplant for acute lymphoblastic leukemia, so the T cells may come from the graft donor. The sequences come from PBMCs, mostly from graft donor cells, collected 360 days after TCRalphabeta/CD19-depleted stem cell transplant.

The CDR3 here is CASWTGQGAYEQYF. The DNA of the CDR3 is TGTGCCAGCTGGACGGGACAGGGGGCCTACGAGCAGTACTTC. The rearrangement joins TRBV18 to TRBJ2-7; 11 nucleotides align to TRBD1. The CDR3 length is 14 residues. Trimming took 7 bases from V and 2 from J; bases not matched to a gene: 4. Germline CDR1 is KGHSH and CDR2 is LQKENI.